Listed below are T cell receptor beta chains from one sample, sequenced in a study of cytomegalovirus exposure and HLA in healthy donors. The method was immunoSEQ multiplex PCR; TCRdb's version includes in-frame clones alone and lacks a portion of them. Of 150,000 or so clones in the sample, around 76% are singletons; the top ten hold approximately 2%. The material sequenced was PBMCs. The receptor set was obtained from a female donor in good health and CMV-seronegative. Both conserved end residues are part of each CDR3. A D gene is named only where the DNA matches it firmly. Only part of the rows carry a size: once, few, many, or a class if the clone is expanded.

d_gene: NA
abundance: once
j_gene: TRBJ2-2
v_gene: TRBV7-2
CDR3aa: CASSLVFSHPDTGELFF
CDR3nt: TGTGCCAGCAGCTTAGTGTTTTCTCATCCGGACACCGGGGAGCTGTTTTTT

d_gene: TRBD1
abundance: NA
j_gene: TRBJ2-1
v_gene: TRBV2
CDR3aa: CAIGTGYYNEQFF
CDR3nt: TGTGCCATTGGGACAGGGTACTACAATGAGCAGTTCTTC

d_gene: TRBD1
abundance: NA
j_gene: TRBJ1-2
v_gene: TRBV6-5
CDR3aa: CASSYNGQGNNGYTF
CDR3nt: TGTGCCAGCAGTTACAACGGACAGGGGAATAATGGCTACACCTTC

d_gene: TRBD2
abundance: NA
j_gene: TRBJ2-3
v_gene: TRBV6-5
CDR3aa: CASSAQRGSTDTQYF
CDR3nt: TGTGCCAGCAGTGCCCAGCGGGGGAGCACAGATACGCAGTATTTT

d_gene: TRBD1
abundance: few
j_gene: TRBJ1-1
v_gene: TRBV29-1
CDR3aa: CSSGTGNTEAFF
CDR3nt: TGCAGCTCCGGGACAGGGAACACTGAAGCTTTCTTT

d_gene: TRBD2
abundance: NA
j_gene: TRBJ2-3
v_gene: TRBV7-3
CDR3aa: CASSPTSGRTDTQYF
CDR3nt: TGTGCCAGCAGCCCGACTAGCGGGAGAACAGATACGCAGTATTTT

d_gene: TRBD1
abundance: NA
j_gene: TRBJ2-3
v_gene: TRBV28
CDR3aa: CASRHRGATDTQYF
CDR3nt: TGTGCCAGCAGGCACAGGGGGGCCACAGATACGCAGTATTTT

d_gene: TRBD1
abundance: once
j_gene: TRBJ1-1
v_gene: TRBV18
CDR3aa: CASSRRTGENTEAFF
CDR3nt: TGTGCCAGCTCACGACGGACAGGCGAGAACACTGAAGCTTTCTTT

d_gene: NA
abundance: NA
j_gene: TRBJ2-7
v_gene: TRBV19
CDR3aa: CASSLEGQTYEQYF
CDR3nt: TGTGCCAGTAGTTTGGAGGGTCAGACCTACGAGCAGTACTTC

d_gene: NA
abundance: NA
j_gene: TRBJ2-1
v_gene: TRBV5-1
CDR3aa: CASTYGGSWFF
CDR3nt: TGCGCCAGCACCTACGGGGGATCCTGGTTCTTC

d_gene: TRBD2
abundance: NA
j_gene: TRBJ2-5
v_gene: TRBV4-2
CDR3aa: CASSGGLAEEETQYF
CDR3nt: TGTGCCAGCAGCGGAGGACTAGCGGAAGAAGAGACCCAGTACTTC

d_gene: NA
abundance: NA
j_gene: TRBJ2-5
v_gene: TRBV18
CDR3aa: CASSPSGLGETQYF
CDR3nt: TGTGCCAGCTCACCAAGCGGGTTAGGGGAGACCCAGTACTTC

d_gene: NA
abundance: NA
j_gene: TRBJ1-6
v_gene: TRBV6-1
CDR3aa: CASGPRQGPNSPLHF
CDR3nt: TGTGCCAGCGGACCCCGTCAGGGTCCAAATTCACCCCTCCACTTT

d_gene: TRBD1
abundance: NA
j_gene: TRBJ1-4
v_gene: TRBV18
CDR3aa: CASSPEGAPNEKLFF
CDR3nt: TGTGCCAGCTCGCCTGAGGGGGCGCCTAATGAAAAACTGTTTTTT

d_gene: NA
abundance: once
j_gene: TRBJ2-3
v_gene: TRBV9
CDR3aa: CANSPSETDTQYF
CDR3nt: TGTGCCAACAGCCCCAGCGAAACAGATACGCAGTATTTT

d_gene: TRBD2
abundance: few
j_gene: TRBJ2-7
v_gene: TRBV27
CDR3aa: CASSSGLAAYEQYF
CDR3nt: TGTGCCAGCAGTTCGGGACTAGCGGCCTACGAGCAGTACTTC

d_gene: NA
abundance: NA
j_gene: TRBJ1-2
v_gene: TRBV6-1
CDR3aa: CASSEAAAASFGYTF
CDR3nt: TGTGCCAGCAGTGAAGCGGCGGCAGCCTCCTTCGGCTACACCTTC

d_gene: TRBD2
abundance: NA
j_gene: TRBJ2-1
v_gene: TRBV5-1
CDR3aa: CASSLGAGGLSYNEQFF
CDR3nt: TGCGCCAGCAGCTTAGGAGCGGGGGGGCTCTCCTACAATGAGCAGTTCTTC

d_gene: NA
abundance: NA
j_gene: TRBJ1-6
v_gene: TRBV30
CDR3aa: CAWQTGWDSYNSPLHF
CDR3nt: TGTGCCTGGCAAACAGGGTGGGACTCCTATAATTCACCCCTCCACTTT

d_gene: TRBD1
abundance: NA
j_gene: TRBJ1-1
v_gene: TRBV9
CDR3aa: CASSAGQGNTEAFF
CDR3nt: TGTGCCAGCAGCGCAGGACAGGGGAACACTGAAGCTTTCTTT

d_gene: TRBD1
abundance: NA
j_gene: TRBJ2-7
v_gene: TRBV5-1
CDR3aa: CASSSGQGATYEQYF
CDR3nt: TGCGCCAGCAGCTCGGGACAGGGGGCAACCTACGAGCAGTACTTC

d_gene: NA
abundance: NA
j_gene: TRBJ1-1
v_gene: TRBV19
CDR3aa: CASSIETANTEAFF
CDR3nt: TGTGCCAGTAGTATAGAGACAGCGAACACTGAAGCTTTCTTT

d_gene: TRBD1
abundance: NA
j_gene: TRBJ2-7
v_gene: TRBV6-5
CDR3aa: CASSYGQGATYEQYF
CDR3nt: TGTGCCAGCAGTTACGGACAGGGTGCGACCTACGAGCAGTACTTC

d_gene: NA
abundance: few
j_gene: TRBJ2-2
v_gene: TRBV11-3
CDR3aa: CASSLEGGGELFF
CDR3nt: TGTGCCAGCAGCTTGGAGGGAGGTGGGGAGCTGTTTTTT

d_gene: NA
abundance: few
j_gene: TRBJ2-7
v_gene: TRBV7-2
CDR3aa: CASSSRISRGEQYF
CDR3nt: TGTGCCAGCAGCTCCAGGATTAGCAGGGGAGAGCAGTACTTC

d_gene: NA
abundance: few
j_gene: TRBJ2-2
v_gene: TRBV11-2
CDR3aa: CASSLVQGRGGELFF
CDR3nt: TGTGCCAGCAGCTTAGTACAGGGACGAGGCGGGGAGCTGTTTTTT

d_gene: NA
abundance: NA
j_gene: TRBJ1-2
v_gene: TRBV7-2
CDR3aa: CASSLAAGLGYTF
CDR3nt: TGTGCCAGCAGCTTAGCTGCAGGGCTCGGCTACACCTTC

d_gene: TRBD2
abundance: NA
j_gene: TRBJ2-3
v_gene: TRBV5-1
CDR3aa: CASSLTSGGVADTQYF
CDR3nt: TGCGCCAGCAGCTTGACTAGCGGGGGGGTGGCAGATACGCAGTATTTT

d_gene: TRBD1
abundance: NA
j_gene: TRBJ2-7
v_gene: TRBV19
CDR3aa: CASSPPDRLYEQYF
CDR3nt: TGTGCCAGTAGCCCCCCGGACAGGCTTTACGAGCAGTACTTC

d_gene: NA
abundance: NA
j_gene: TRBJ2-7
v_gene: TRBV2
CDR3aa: CASSDRDSVYEQYF
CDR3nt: TGTGCCAGCAGTGATCGTGACAGCGTCTACGAGCAGTACTTC

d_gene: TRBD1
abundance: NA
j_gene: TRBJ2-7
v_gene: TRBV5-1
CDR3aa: CASSFVGTGSHEQYF
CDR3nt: TGCGCCAGCAGCTTTGTTGGGACAGGGTCCCACGAGCAGTACTTC

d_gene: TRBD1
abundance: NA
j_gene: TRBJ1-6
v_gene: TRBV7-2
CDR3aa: CASSSRQGAPLHF
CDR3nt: TGTGCCAGCAGCTCCCGACAGGGAGCACCCCTCCACTTT

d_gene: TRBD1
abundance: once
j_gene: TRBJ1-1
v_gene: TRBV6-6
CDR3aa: CASSWTGTANTEAFF
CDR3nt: TGTGCCAGCAGTTGGACAGGGACAGCGAACACTGAAGCTTTCTTT

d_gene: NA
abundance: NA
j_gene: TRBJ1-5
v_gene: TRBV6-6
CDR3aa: CASNKGLGPQHF
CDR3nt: TGTGCCAGCAACAAGGGACTGGGGCCCCAGCATTTT

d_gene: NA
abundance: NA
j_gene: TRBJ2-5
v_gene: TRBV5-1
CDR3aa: CASSWRVGQAIMETQYF
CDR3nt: TGCGCCAGCAGCTGGAGGGTAGGGCAGGCAATCATGGAGACCCAGTACTTC

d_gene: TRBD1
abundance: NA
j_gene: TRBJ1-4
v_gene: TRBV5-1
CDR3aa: CASSLGQGQGRGEKLFF
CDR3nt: TGCGCCAGCAGCTTGGGACAGGGCCAAGGCCGGGGTGAAAAACTGTTTTTT

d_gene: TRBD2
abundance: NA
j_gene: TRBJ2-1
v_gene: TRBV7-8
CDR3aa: CASSSGLADYNEQFF
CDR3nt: TGTGCCAGCAGCTCGGGACTAGCAGATTACAATGAGCAGTTCTTC

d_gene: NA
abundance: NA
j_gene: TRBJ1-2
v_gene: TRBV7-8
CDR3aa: CASSPLRQALYGYTF
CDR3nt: TGTGCCAGCAGCCCCCTTAGACAGGCCCTATATGGCTACACCTTC

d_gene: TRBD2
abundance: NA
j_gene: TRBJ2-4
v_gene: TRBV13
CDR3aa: CASSRLAGGGENIQYF
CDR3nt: TGTGCCAGCAGCCGACTAGCGGGAGGGGGAGAAAACATTCAGTACTTC

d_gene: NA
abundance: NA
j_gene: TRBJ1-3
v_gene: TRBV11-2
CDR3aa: CASSLNRGYSGNTIYF
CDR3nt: TGTGCCAGCAGCCTAAATCGGGGTTACTCTGGAAACACCATATATTTT

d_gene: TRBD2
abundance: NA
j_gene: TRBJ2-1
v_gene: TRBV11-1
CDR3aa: CASSPSGGIGNEQFF
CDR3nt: TGTGCCAGCAGCCCTAGCGGGGGCATCGGCAATGAGCAGTTCTTC

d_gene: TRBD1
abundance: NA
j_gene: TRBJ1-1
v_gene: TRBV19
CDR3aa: CASSTYGQGGAFF
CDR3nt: TGTGCCAGTAGTACCTATGGACAGGGTGGGGCTTTCTTT

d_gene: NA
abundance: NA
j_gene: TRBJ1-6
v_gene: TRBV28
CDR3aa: CASSFAMGQKDSPLHF
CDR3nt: TGTGCCAGCAGTTTCGCTATGGGGCAGAAGGATTCACCCCTCCACTTT

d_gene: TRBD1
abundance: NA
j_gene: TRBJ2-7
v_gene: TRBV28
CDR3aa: CASSLQGYEQYF
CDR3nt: TGTGCCAGCAGCCTACAGGGGTACGAGCAGTACTTC

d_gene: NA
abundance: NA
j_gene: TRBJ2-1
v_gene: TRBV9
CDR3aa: CASSVASAYNEQFF
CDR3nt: TGTGCCAGCAGCGTAGCCAGTGCCTACAATGAGCAGTTCTTC

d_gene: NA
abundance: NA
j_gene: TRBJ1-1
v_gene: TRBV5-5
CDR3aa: CASSSRREVANTEAFF
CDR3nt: TGTGCCAGCAGCTCTAGACGGGAGGTCGCGAACACTGAAGCTTTCTTT

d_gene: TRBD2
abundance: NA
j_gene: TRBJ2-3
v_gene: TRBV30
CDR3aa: CAWRREGTSTDTQYF
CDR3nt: TGTGCCTGGAGAAGGGAGGGAACTAGCACAGATACGCAGTATTTT

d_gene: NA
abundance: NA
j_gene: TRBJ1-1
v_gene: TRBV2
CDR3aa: CARTRQENTEAFF
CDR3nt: TGTGCCAGGACCCGCCAGGAGAACACTGAAGCTTTCTTT